The source of this T cell receptor (beta chain) is a study of TIL therapy for anti-PD-1-resistant metastatic lung cancer. Time point meaning: pre-treatment sample, taken before nivolumab and TIL therapy. Deletions cut 6 bases from V and 3 bases from J, with 8 bases between. Germline CDR1 is MNHEY and CDR2 is SMNVEV (reference sequence). This CDR3 contains 12 residues. This clone was observed a few times. Sequencing used immunoSEQ v3. Using immunoSEQ multiplex PCR, the repertoire was profiled, and TCRdb retains in-frame clones only, with some absent. The sample contains tens of thousands of clones, around 79% of which appear only once.

The gene calls are TRBV27 and TRBJ1-2; D ambiguous. The TCR was taken from a person aged 25 to 79 with non-small cell lung cancer. The sample in question was blood, obtained at baseline. The CDR3 region is CASRGGYYGYTF. For the CDR3, the DNA is TGTGCCAGCAGGGGCGGATACTATGGCTACACCTTC.